Listed here are 20 T cell receptor beta chains from one sample, sequenced in a study of spatial heterogeneity in lung cancer. Specified time point: sample taken at primary tumor resection. Whole RNA, which was extracted from tumor, nontumor lung tissue or frozen PBMC, was sequenced without any cell sorting. TCRdb reanalysed the 5' RACE reads using MiXCR and keeps one entry per CDR3 protein. Counted here are about 48,000 distinct CDR3 sequences, roughly 5.2% occurring once; the ten biggest clones make up approximately 12%. Sequenced here: PBMCs, sampled at surgery. All receptors derive from a male donor with early-stage non-small cell lung cancer.

This clonotype was seen ten or more times. This chain joins TRBV7-2 and TRBJ2-2; 8 positions agree with TRBD2. The CDR3 length is 16 residues. Germline V gene data show CDR1 as SGHTA and CDR2 as FQGNSA. The ends lost 6 bases at V and 1 base at J; junction bases unmatched: 7. The CDR3 reads CASRPRGGGNTGELFF. The CDR3 DNA follows: TGTGCCAGCAGACCCCGGGGGGGCGGGAACACCGGGGAGCTGTTTTTT.

This clonotype has ten or more counts. V gene TRBV7-9 combines with J gene TRBJ1-2; TRBD1 agrees at 10 bases. CDR1 and CDR2 from the germline V gene are SEHNR and FQNEAQ (reference sequence). V lost 3 bases and J lost 8; bases outside the gene matches: 6. The CDR3 is 14 residues long. The CDR3 region is CASSLGQGTLGYTF. As DNA, the CDR3 is TGTGCCAGCAGCTTGGGACAGGGGACACTCGGCTACACCTTC. The full variable domain, in which reference TRBV7-9 and TRBJ1-2 provide the parts outside the CDR3, is DTGVSQNPRHKITKRGQNVTFRCDPISEHNRLYWYRQTLGQGPEFLTYFQNEAQLEKSRLLSDRFSAERPKGSFSTLEIQRTEQGDSAMYLCASSLGQGTLGYTFGSGTRLTVV.

This clonotype was seen ten or more times. V usage is TRBV18 and J usage is TRBJ1-5; possible D gene TRBD1, 5 bases. Germline V gene lookup returns CDR1 KGHSH and CDR2 LQKENI. The ends were cut back, 3 bases at V and 0 bases at J, with 12 bases in the middle. There are 16 residues in the CDR3. The CDR3 region is CASSPKRGLSNQPQHF. CDR3 DNA sequence: TGTGCCAGCTCACCCAAACGGGGACTTAGCAATCAGCCCCAGCATTTT.

This clonotype has at least ten counts. The V and J genes are TRBV20-1 and TRBJ1-6, with 9 bases identical to TRBD1. The CDR3 is 17 amino acids. Trimming removed 5 bases from V and 4 bases from J; junction bases left unmatched: 12. CDR1 and CDR2 from the germline V gene are DFQATT and SNEGSKA (reference sequence). The CDR3 DNA sequence: TGCAGTGCTCGACGATCGGACAGGGGCCTATATAATTCACCCCTCCACTTT. This sequence encodes CSARRSDRGLYNSPLHF.

Ten or more counts support this clonotype. The CDR3 bases are TGTGCCAGTAGGAGGGACTACAACTCCTACGAGCAGTACTTC. This encodes CASRRDYNSYEQYF. The chain has TRBV19 and TRBJ2-7; 7 bases are a match to TRBD2. J was trimmed by 0 bases and V by 6 bases; bases with no gene match: 5. The CDR3 spans 14 residues. Germline V CDR1 and CDR2: LNHDA, SQIVND (reference sequence). The full variable domain, its missing parts supplied by reference TRBV19 and TRBJ2-7, is DGGITQSPKYLFRKEGQNVTLSCEQNLNHDAMYWYRQDPGQGLRLIYYSQIVNDFQKGDIAEGYSVSREKKESFPLTVTSAQKNPTAFYLCASRRDYNSYEQYFGPGTRLTVT.

This clonotype was seen ten or more times. The rearrangement joins TRBV28 to TRBJ2-3; the D call may be TRBD1 or TRBD2 (5 bases each). Trimming took 8 bases from V and 6 from J, leaving 12 bases between them. The CDR3 contains 12 residues. Germline loops: CDR1 MDHEN, CDR2 SYDVKM. CDR3 sequence: CASEGNRDTQYF. The CDR3 region has the DNA TGTGCCAGCGAGGGGAATAGGGATACGCAGTATTTT.

V and J are TRBV18 and TRBJ2-3; the D is unclear. The CDR3 runs 12 residues. V lost 3 bases, J lost 7 bases, and 8 bases lay in between. The germline V gene has CDR1 KGHSH and CDR2 LQKENI. CDR3 nucleotide sequence: TGTGCCAGCTCACCCCAAGAGAATACGCAGTATTTT. As protein: CASSPQENTQYF.

In this sample, this clonotype turned up many times. The gene calls are TRBV19 and TRBJ2-5; D unclear. The CDR3 is 15 amino acids. V was clipped by 3 bases and J by 2 bases, with 13 bases between them. Per germline, CDR1 LNHDA and CDR2 SQIVND (reference sequence). The CDR3 spells CASSIHYREQETQYF. The CDR3 DNA follows: TGTGCCAGTAGTATCCATTACAGAGAACAAGAGACCCAGTACTTC.

This clonotype has at least ten counts. The chain joins TRBV5-1 to TRBJ2-7; D might be TRBD2 (6 bases). Trimming took off 6 bases at V and 0 bases at J, with 13 bases between the two ends. There are 14 residues in the CDR3. Germline V gives CDR1 SGHRS, CDR2 YFSETQ. The CDR3 loop is CASTYSGSSYEQYF. In DNA, the CDR3 is TGCGCCAGCACCTATAGCGGTAGCTCCTACGAGCAGTACTTC. The full variable domain, in which reference TRBV5-1 and TRBJ2-7 provide the parts outside the CDR3, is KAGVTQTPRYLIKTRGQQVTLSCSPISGHRSVSWYQQTPGQGLQFLFEYFSETQRNKGNFPGRFSGRQFSNSRSEMNVSTLELGDSALYLCASTYSGSSYEQYFGPGTRLTVT.

Ten or more counts support this clonotype. The chain carries TRBV27 and TRBJ2-5; D is uncertain. This CDR3 is 13 amino acids long. The germline V gene encodes CDR1 MNHEY and CDR2 SMNVEV (reference sequence). V was cut by 10 bases and J by 5 bases, with 17 bases left in between. CDR3 sequence (DNA): TGTGCCATCTCTCATAGGGTTGGGGAGACCCAGTACTTC. The encoded protein is CAISHRVGETQYF.

This clonotype was seen at least ten times. This sequence joins TRBV5-5 and TRBJ2-7, with no clear D. This CDR3 has 15 residues. CDR1 is SGHKS, CDR2 YYEKEE, per germline (reference sequence). V was pared by 1 base and J by 7 bases, with 18 bases between. The CDR3 loop reads CASSLWVDAVGEQYF. The CDR3 coding sequence is TGTGCCAGCAGCTTGTGGGTCGACGCGGTCGGGGAGCAGTACTTC.

This clonotype appeared many times. The chain has TRBV5-1 and TRBJ2-7; D is undetermined. Trimming removed 4 bases at V and 3 bases at J, with 11 bases between. Germline V CDR1 and CDR2: SGHRS, YFSETQ. This CDR3 has 13 amino acids. The CDR3 sequence is CASSLEVYYEQYF. The CDR3 coding sequence is TGCGCCAGCAGCCTAGAGGTTTACTACGAGCAGTACTTC.

This clonotype was found many times. This chain uses TRBV20-1 with TRBJ2-7, with 9 bases lining up with TRBD1. The germline CDR1 and CDR2 sequences are DFQATT and SNEGSKA (reference sequence). The CDR3 consists of 16 residues. The V gene end was trimmed by 1 base and the J gene end by 3 bases; junction bases not matched to a gene: 10. The CDR3 protein is CSARAVKDRGLYEQYF. The DNA for the CDR3 is TGCAGTGCTAGAGCCGTGAAGGACAGGGGTCTCTACGAGCAGTACTTC.

This clonotype was seen repeatedly, ten times or more. This chain joins TRBV5-6 and TRBJ1-1; D might be TRBD1 (5 bases). The V gene's germline CDR1 is SGHDT and CDR2 YYEEEE. The V end was cut by 1 base, the J end by 5 bases, with 15 bases between. The CDR3 runs to 15 residues. CDR3 DNA sequence: TGTGCCAGCAGCTTGTACTCCAGGGAGGGGACTGAAGCTTTCTTT. The encoded protein is CASSLYSREGTEAFF. Combining the CDR3 with reference TRBV5-6 and TRBJ1-1 gives the whole variable domain DAGVTQSPTHLIKTRGQQVTLRCSPKSGHDTVSWYQQALGQGPQFIFQYYEEEERQRGNFPDRFSGHQFPNYSSELNVNALLLGDSALYLCASSLYSREGTEAFFGQGTRLTVV.

At least ten counts were recorded for this clonotype. The chain is built from TRBV20-1 and TRBJ2-3, with D tentatively TRBD1 (6 bases). The germline gives CDR1 DFQATT, CDR2 SNEGSKA (reference sequence). The germline V and J ends were trimmed by 3 bases and 3 bases, with 13 bases remaining between them. The CDR3 length is 14 residues. CDR3 amino acids: CSASLQGETDTQYF. CDR3 nucleotide sequence: TGCAGTGCTAGCCTACAGGGTGAAACAGATACGCAGTATTTT.

This clonotype appeared many times. The chain couples TRBV7-9 to TRBJ2-2; TRBD1 might be the D (5 bases). The CDR3 extends over 15 amino acids. The V gene lost 8 bases and the J gene lost 0 bases, with 13 bases spanning the gap. Germline CDR1 is SEHNR and CDR2 is FQNEAQ (reference sequence). The CDR3: CASGHGGSNTGELFF. Here the CDR3 DNA reads TGTGCCAGCGGACACGGCGGCTCGAACACCGGGGAGCTGTTTTTT.

This clonotype was observed at least ten times. The CDR3 nucleotides are TGTGCCAGCAGCTATCTCGACAGCAACACTGAAGCTTTCTTT. It yields the protein CASSYLDSNTEAFF. The chain employs TRBV7-8 and TRBJ1-1; D is possibly TRBD1 (5 bases). V was clipped by 4 bases and J by 2 bases, with 11 bases between them. The germline CDR1 and CDR2 sequences are SGHVS and FQNEAQ. There are 14 residues in the CDR3.

In its sample, this clonotype was seen many times. For the CDR3, the DNA is TGTGCCAGCAGCTTAGAAATGACAGGGACTGCTGAAGCTTTCTTT. It translates to CASSLEMTGTAEAFF. This chain uses TRBV7-9 with TRBJ1-1, with 7 bases lining up with TRBD1. Unmatched junction bases numbered 8, after V lost 1 base and J lost 6 bases. The V gene's germline CDR1 is SEHNR and CDR2 FQNEAQ (reference sequence). The CDR3 length is 15 residues.

This clonotype was seen ten or more times. The chain uses TRBV7-7 and TRBJ2-1, with D unresolved. Germline CDR1 and CDR2: SSHAT and FNYEAQ (reference sequence). The V end was cut by 5 bases, the J end by 10 bases, with 9 bases between. The CDR3 runs to 11 residues. The CDR3 protein is CASSPIYEQFF. In DNA, the CDR3 is TGTGCCAGCAGCCCAATATACGAGCAGTTCTTC.

In its sample, this clonotype was seen many times. CDR3 DNA: TGTGCCAGCGGATGGATGGACACTGAAGCTTTCTTT. Amino acid sequence: CASGWMDTEAFF. The rearrangement links TRBV25-1 to TRBJ1-1; D gene uncertain. Germline V gives CDR1 MGHDK, CDR2 SYGVNS. V lost 8 bases and J lost 3, with 10 bases in between. The CDR3 runs to 12 residues.